This T cell receptor beta chain is from a study of T cells in localized non-small cell lung cancer. Assay used: immunoSEQ multiplex PCR; TCRdb lists only in-frame clones, some missing. The sample has 43,000 or so clones; 75% to 95% are singletons. Trimming removed 5 bases from V and 15 bases from J; junction bases left unmatched: 16. The germline CDR1 and CDR2 sequences are SGHVS and FQNEAQ. There are 15 residues in the CDR3. General study findings and limits: Since sequencing was restricted to only one region of the tumor, intratumor heterogeneity remains a possibility. Higher blood T cell density went with longer overall survival.

About this clone: Its antigen is not known.

The clonotype comes from a woman aged 35 to 69 with stage II lung adenocarcinoma. The J gene is TRBJ2-1, the V gene TRBV7-8, with 10 bases lining up with TRBD1. The material sequenced was PBMCs, taken before any cancer treatment. The CDR3 DNA is TGTGCCAGCAGCCAGGGGGGACAGGGGCCCCTTGGTGTGTTCTTC. Translation: CASSQGGQGPLGVFF. The variable domain in full, with the rest retrieved from reference TRBV7-8 and TRBJ2-1, is GAGVSQSPRYKVAKRGQDVALRCDPISGHVSLFWYQQALGQGPEFLTYFQNEAQLDKSGLPSDRFFAERPEGSVSTLKIQRTQQEDSAVYLCASSQGGQGPLGVFFGPGTRLTVL.